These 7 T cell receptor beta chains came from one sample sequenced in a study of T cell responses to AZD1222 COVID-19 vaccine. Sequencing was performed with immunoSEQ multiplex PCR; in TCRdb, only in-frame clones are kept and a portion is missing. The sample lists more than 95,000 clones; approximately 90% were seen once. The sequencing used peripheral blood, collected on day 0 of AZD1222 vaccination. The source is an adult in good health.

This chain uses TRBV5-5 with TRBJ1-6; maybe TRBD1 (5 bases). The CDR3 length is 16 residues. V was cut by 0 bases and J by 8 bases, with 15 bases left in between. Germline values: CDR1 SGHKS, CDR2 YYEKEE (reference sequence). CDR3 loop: CASSLAGQGFYSPLHF. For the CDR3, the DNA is TGTGCCAGCAGCTTGGCGGGTCAGGGCTTCTATTCACCCCTCCACTTT.

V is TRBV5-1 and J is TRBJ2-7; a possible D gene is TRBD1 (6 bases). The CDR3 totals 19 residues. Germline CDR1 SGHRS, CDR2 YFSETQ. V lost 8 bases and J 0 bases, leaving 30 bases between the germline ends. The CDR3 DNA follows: TGCGCCAGGATGGATCACCGGGACATTTTACTACAAATCTCCTACGAGCAGTACTTC. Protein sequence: CARMDHRDILLQISYEQYF.

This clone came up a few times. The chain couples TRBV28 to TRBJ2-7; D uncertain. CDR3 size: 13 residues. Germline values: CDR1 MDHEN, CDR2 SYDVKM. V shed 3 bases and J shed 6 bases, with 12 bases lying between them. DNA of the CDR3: TGTGCCAGCAGTTTGCCTGGTTGGGGCGAGCAGTACTTC. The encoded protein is CASSLPGWGEQYF.

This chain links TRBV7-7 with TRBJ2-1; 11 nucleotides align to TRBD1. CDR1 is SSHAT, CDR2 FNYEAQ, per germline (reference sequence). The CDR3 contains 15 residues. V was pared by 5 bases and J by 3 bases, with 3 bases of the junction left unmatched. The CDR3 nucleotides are TGTGCCAGCAGCCCCGGGACAGGGGGCTACAATGAGCAGTTCTTC. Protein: CASSPGTGGYNEQFF.

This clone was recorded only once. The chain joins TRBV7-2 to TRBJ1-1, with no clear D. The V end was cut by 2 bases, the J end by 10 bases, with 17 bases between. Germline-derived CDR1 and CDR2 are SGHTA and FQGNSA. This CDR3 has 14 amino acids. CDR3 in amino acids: CASSLSPRVFRAFF. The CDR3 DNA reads TGTGCCAGCAGCTTATCCCCCCGGGTTTTTAGAGCTTTCTTT.

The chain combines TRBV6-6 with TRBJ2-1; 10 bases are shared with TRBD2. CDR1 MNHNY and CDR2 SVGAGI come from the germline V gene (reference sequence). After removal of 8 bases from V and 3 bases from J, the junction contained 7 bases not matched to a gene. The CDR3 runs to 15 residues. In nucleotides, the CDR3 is TGTGCCAGCCAAAACCTAGCGGGGGACTACAATGAGCAGTTCTTC. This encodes CASQNLAGDYNEQFF.

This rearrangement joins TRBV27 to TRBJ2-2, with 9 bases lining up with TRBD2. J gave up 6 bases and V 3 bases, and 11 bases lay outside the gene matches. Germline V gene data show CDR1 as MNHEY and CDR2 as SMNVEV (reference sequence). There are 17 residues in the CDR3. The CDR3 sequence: CASSFSPGTSWAGELFF. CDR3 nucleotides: TGTGCCAGCAGTTTTTCACCCGGGACTAGCTGGGCCGGGGAGCTGTTTTTT.